This T cell receptor beta chain was captured by sequencing in a study of graft-versus-host responses after intestinal transplantation. Across the study: Transplant types were multivisceral, liver-intestinal, or isolated intestinal. Study-wide results and limits: Among recipient marrow samples, GvH clones were found; some appeared first in ileum or blood. With peak circulating GvH clone levels came an association with early post-transplant HvG declines. Within the allografts of patients who had graft-donor T cell macrochimerism, graft-versus-host to host-versus-graft clonal ratios were high.

This clone appeared a single time. Its matching antigen is unknown. The assay was immunoSEQ multiplex PCR, and TCRdb's table has in-frame clones only and misses some. The sample lists 90,000 to 95,000 clones; over 85% were seen once. CDR3 length equals 15 residues. V lost 10 bases to trimming and J lost 4 bases; unmatched junction nucleotides: 7. Germline CDR1 reads MNHNS; CDR2 reads SASEGT. The receptor was isolated from a human donor who received an intestinal transplant. Sequences were derived from unstimulated CD8+ T cells sorted from spleen or lymph node cells, sampled before intestinal transplant. The genes are TRBV6-1 and TRBJ1-6; 10 positions match TRBD1. The CDR3 loop is CAILMGQGYNSPLHF. The CDR3 nucleotides read TGTGCCATCCTAATGGGACAGGGGTATAATTCACCCCTCCACTTT.